This T cell receptor beta chain was found in a study of regulatory T cells in long-lasting Graves disease. Study observations and caveats: Owing to a sample size that was small, accuracy may have been reduced. TRBV28, TRBJ1-2 and TRBJ2-5 emerged as the favored segments in persistent disease.

Per the germline V gene, CDR1 is SGHTA and CDR2 is FQGNSA. There are 16 residues in the CDR3. After removal of 5 bases from V and 6 bases from J, the junction contained 14 bases not matched to a gene. This clonotype has at least ten counts. As yet, its antigen is unknown. Stated time point: persistent/refractory GD, antithyroid drugs over 5 years with positive TRAb. Researchers made the TCR library from RNA that was extracted from PBMCs. Construction of TCR beta libraries relied on iRepertoire HTBI primers and on Arm-PCR targeting CDR3 regions. TCRdb processed the multiplex PCR reads anew with MiXCR; each CDR3 protein has one entry. The repertoire includes a few hundred thousand distinct CDR3 sequences, 23% of them detected once, and approximately 26% sits in the top ten.

The sequencing here drew on peripheral blood mononuclear cells (PBMCs), taken when the disease was refractory, from a patient treated with antithyroid drugs. The origin of this receptor is a female donor with Graves disease. The gene calls are TRBV7-2 and TRBJ2-7; 9 positions agree with TRBD1. The CDR3 coding sequence is TGTGCCAGCAGCCGAGGGGAGGGACAGGGTCCCCTCGAGCAGTACTTC. This sequence encodes CASSRGEGQGPLEQYF.